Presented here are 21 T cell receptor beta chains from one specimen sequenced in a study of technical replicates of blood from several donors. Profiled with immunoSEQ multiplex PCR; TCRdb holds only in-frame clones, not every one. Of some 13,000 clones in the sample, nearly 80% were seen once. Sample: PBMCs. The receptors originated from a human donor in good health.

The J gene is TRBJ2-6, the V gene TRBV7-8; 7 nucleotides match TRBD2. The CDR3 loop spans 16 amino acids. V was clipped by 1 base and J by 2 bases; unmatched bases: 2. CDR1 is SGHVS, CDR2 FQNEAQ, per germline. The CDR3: CASSLEAGAGANVLTF. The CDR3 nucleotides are TGTGCCAGCAGCTTAGAGGCGGGAGCTGGGGCCAACGTCCTGACTTTC.

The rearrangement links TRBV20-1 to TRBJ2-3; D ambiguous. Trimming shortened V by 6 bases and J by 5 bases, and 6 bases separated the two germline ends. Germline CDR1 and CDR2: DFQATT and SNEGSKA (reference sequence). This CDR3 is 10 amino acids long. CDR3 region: CSAPVDTQYF. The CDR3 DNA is TGCAGTGCGCCGGTAGATACGCAGTATTTT.

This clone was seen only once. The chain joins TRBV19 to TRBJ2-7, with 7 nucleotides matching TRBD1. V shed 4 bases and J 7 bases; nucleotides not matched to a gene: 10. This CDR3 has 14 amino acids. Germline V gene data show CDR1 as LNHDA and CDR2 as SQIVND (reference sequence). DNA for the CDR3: TGTGCCAGTAGTAGAGACGAGACAGGGCAAGAGCAGTACTTC. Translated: CASSRDETGQEQYF.

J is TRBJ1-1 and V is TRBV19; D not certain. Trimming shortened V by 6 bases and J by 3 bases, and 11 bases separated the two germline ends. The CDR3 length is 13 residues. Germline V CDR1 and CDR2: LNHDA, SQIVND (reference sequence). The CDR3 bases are TGTGCCAGTAGAAAGCAAATGGACACTGAAGCTTTCTTT. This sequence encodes CASRKQMDTEAFF.

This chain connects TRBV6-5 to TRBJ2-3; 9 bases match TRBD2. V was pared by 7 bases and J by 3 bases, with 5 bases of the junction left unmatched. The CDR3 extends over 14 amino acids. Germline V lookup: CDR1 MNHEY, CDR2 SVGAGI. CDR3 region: CASTGGRETDTQYF. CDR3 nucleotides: TGTGCCAGCACGGGCGGGAGGGAAACAGATACGCAGTATTTT.

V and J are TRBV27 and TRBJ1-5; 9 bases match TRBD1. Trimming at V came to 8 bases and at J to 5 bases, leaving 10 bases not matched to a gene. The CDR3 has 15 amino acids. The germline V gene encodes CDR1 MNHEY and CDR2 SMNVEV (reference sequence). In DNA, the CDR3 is TGTGCCAGCGCCTCACTGACAGGGGGTCATCAGCCCCAGCATTTT. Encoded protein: CASASLTGGHQPQHF.

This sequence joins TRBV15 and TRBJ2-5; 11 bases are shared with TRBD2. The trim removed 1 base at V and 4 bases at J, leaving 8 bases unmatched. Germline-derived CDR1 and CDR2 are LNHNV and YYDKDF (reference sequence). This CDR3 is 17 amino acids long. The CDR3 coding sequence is TGTGCCACCAGCAGAGGGGGGGCTAGCGGGAGGACAGAGACCCAGTACTTC. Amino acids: CATSRGGASGRTETQYF.

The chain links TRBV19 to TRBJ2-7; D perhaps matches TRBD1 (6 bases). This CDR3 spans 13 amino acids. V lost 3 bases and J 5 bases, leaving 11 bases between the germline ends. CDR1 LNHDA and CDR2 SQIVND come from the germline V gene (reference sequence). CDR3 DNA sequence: TGTGCCAGTAGTATTTACCCAGGGGACGAGCAGTACTTC. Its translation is CASSIYPGDEQYF.

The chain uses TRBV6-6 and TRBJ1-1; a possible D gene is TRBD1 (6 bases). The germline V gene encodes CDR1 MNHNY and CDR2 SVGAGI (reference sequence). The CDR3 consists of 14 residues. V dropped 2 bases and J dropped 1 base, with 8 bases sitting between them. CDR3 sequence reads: CASSYTQGNTEAFF. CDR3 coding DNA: TGTGCCAGCAGTTACACACAGGGGAACACTGAAGCTTTCTTT.

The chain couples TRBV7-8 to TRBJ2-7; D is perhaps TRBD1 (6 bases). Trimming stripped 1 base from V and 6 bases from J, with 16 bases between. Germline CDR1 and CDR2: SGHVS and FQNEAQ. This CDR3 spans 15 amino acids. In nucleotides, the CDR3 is TGTGCCAGCAGCTTAGGTGGGGGCCTGTCTAGCGAGCAGTACTTC. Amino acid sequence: CASSLGGGLSSEQYF. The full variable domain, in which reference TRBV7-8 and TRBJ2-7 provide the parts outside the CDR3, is GAGVSQSPRYKVAKRGQDVALRCDPISGHVSLFWYQQALGQGPEFLTYFQNEAQLDKSGLPSDRFFAERPEGSVSTLKIQRTQQEDSAVYLCASSLGGGLSSEQYFGPGTRLTVT.

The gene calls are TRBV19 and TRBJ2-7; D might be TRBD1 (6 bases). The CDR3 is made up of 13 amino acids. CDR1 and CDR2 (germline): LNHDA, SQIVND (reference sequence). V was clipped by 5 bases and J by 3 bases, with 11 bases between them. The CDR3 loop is CASSLQGGYEQYF. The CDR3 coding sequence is TGTGCCAGTAGTCTCCAAGGGGGCTACGAGCAGTACTTC.

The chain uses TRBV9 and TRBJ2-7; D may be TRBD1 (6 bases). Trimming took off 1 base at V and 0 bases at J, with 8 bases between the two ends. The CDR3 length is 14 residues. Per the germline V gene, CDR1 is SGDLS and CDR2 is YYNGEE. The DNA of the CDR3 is TGTGCCAGCAGCGTAACAGGGAGCTCCTACGAGCAGTACTTC. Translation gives CASSVTGSSYEQYF.

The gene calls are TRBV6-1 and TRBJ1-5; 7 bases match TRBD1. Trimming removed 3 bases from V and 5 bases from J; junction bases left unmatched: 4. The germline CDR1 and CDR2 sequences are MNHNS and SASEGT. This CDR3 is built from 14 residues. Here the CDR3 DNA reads TGTGCCAGCAGTGACGGGACAGATCATCAGCCCCAGCATTTT. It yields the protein CASSDGTDHQPQHF.

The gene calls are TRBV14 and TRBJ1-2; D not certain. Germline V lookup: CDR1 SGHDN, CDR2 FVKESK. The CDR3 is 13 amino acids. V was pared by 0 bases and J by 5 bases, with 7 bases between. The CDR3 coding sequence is TGTGCCAGCAGCCAAGATCCCCAGTATGGCTACACCTTC. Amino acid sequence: CASSQDPQYGYTF.

The DNA of the CDR3 is TGTGCTAGTGGTTTGGTACGGACCGGGGGAACTGAAGCTTTCTTT. It encodes CASGLVRTGGTEAFF. The rearrangement links TRBV12-5 to TRBJ1-1; tentatively, D is TRBD1 (5 bases). Germline V gene sequence: CDR1 LGHNT, CDR2 FRNRAP. The CDR3 length is 15 residues. V lost 0 bases, J lost 5 bases, and 13 bases lay in between.

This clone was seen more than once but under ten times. This CDR3 reads CASGGGRAYEQYF. For the CDR3, the DNA is TGTGCCAGCGGGGGCGGCAGGGCCTACGAGCAGTACTTC. The V and J genes are TRBV7-9 and TRBJ2-7, with D possibly being TRBD1 (6 bases). Trimming stripped 8 bases from V and 2 bases from J, with 13 bases between. The CDR3 totals 13 residues. Germline values: CDR1 SEHNR, CDR2 FQNEAQ (reference sequence).

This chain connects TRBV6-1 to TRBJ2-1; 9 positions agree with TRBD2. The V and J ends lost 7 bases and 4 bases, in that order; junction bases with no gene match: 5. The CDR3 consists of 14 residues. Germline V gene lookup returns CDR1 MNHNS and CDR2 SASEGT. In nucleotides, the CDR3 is TGTGCCAGCACCCAACTAGCGGGTTACAATGAGCAGTTCTTC. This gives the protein CASTQLAGYNEQFF.

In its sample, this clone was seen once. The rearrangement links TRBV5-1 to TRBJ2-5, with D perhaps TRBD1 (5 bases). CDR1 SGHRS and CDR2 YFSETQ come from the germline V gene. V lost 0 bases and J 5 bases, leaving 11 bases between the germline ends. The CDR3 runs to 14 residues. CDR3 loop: CASSLEQGTETQYF. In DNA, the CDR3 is TGCGCCAGCAGCTTGGAGCAGGGTACCGAGACCCAGTACTTC.

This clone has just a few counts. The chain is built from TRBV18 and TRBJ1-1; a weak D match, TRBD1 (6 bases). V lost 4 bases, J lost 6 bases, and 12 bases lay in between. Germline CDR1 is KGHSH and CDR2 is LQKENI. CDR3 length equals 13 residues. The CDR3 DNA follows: TGTGCCAGCTCACTCTCTGGGGGCCCTGAAGCTTTCTTT. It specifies CASSLSGGPEAFF.

In DNA form, the CDR3 reads TGCGCCAGCAGTGAAGAGGGAGGGGTATCCAAAAACATTCAGTACTTC. Protein sequence: CASSEEGGVSKNIQYF. V and J are TRBV10-2 and TRBJ2-4, with 7 positions matching TRBD2. The CDR3 has 16 residues. Trimming took 3 bases from V and 2 from J; bases not matched to a gene: 7. Germline V gives CDR1 WSHSY, CDR2 SAAADI.

CDR3 sequence: CASSQGSGRNEQFF. For the CDR3, the DNA is TGCGCCAGCAGCCAAGGCAGCGGGAGAAATGAGCAGTTCTTC. The chain carries TRBV4-1 and TRBJ2-1; 8 positions agree with TRBD2. The CDR3 sequence is 14 residues long. V trimming: 1 base; J trimming: 7 bases; junction bases outside the gene matches: 3. The germline CDR1 and CDR2 sequences are MGHRA and YSYEKL.